This TCR beta chain was recorded in a study of blood T cell repertoires in COVID-19. Study-level information: The United States, Italy and Spain provided the acute and convalescent COVID-19 samples. The cDNA or gDNA used as material had been derived from T cells, B-cell-depleted T cells, or PBMCs.

CDR3 length: 15 residues. Germline V gene data show CDR1 as SGDLS and CDR2 as YYNGEE. The germline V and J ends were trimmed by 6 bases and 1 base, with 13 bases remaining between them. In the original workflow: Amplification of reference gene primers provided the estimated nucleated cell counts. Profiling relied on immunoSEQ multiplex PCR, and the TCRdb table lists in-frame clones only, not all of them. V and J calls plus clone size are reproduced from that table; the DNA served to infer D and trimming. The sample includes 150,000 to 200,000 clones, around 80% of them seen just once. The source is a man between 65 and 85 years old with active or convalescent COVID-19. The chain couples TRBV9 to TRBJ2-2; possibly TRBD1 for D (6 bases). Sequenced input: peripheral blood. The CDR3 DNA reads TGTGCCAGCAACTTACAGGGCGAGAACACCGGGGAGCTGTTTTTT. It translates to CASNLQGENTGELFF. The full variable domain, completed using reference TRBV9 and TRBJ2-2, is DSGVTQTPKHLITATGQRVTLRCSPRSGDLSVYWYQQSLDQGLQFLIQYYNGEERAKGNILERFSAQQFPDLHSELNLSSLELGDSALYFCASNLQGENTGELFFGEGSRLTVL.